This TCR beta chain was identified during a study of blood T cell repertoires in COVID-19 (dated by TCRdb to about 2020). General notes on the study: Samples from collaborators originated in the United States, Italy and Spain and spanned both the acute and convalescent phases of COVID-19. Samples were obtained from the ongoing ImmuneRACE study (first 160 participants) and from over 1,000 subjects provided by 6 global collaborators. Where HLA class I and class II types were available, the types were taken from metadata supplied by the sample provider, not from assay-based typing. Nearly every sample came with metadata listing a de-identified subject ID, COVID-19 status, age in years and sex. Deeply sampled blood TCRbeta repertoires from subjects exposed to, actively infected with, or recovered from COVID-19 were included in the dataset. The repertoires were released in a freely available public database intended as a resource for research on the immune response to SARS-CoV-2. The material from the prospective study consisted of cDNA or gDNA derived from T cells, B-cell-depleted T cells, or PBMCs.

Including the terminal cysteine and phenylalanine, the CDR3 comprises 12 residues. Only the CDR3 region is kept as DNA, spanning 36 bases read in frame from base 1. In the germline V gene, CDR1 corresponds to SNHLY and CDR2 to FYNNEI. The germline V end is reduced by 5 bases and the J end by 8 bases; junction bases left unmatched: 4. Each collaborating institution followed its own protocols to collect whole blood in K2EDTA tubes. Collaborator samples were shipped for TCRbeta analysis as frozen whole blood, isolated PBMCs, or DNA extracted from either sample type. Worth noting for this clone: It has no known antigen specificity. The input lacks base qualities; no much larger clone sits a single base away.

The investigation overall reported the following: The quantity of clinical and demographic metadata differed by source and by participant and was supplied without curation.

The immunoSEQ Assay, a bias-controlled multiplex PCR, was used to amplify TCRbeta CDR3 regions from genomic DNA. In the original analysis: Within the assay, amplification of reference gene primers was used to estimate how many nucleated cells each sample contained. To quantify the absolute abundance of each unique TCRbeta CDR3 rearrangement, sequence reads were collapsed and filtered. For each sample, productive Simpson clonality was calculated by taking the square root of Simpson's diversity index across productive rearrangements. What TCRdb holds here is the immuneACCESS table cut down to in-frame rearrangements. Part of the clones is not present; checked against another copy, under half of the missing clones reflect an unresolved V gene, and the others are unexplained. Clone size and the V and J calls come from that table; the DNA yielded D and trimming. The sample profile shows approximately 240,000 clones; 84% of them were found once. The top ten hold approximately 2.5% of the sample.

This chain is built from TRBV2 and TRBJ1-2, with TRBD1 matching 8 junction bases. Sequences were obtained from peripheral blood. This clonotype was sampled from a woman aged 55-70 years with acute or convalescent COVID-19. The encoded CDR3 is CASSPGGRGYTF. The sequenced DNA is TGTGCCAGCAGTCCAGGGGGCCGGGGCTACACCTTC.